A selection of T cell receptor beta chains follows, all from one sample in a study of cytomegalovirus exposure and HLA in healthy donors. Profiled with immunoSEQ multiplex PCR; TCRdb holds only in-frame clones, not every one. The sample yields around 85,000 clones, 70% to 80% seen once. The sequencing input was PBMCs. The receptor set was obtained from a man aged 30-40 years in good health and CMV-seropositive. The conserved cysteine and the conserved F or W are not part of the CDR3 here.

TRBJ1-5	TRBV2	ASSENLGVGQPQH
TRBJ2-1	TRBV18	ASSSSGAHEQF
TRBJ2-3	TRBV7-3	ASSSLAGGADTQY
TRBJ2-3	TRBV2	ASIPRVAGGNILTDTQY
TRBJ1-5	TRBV9	ASSASGQDNQPQH
TRBJ1-2	TRBV7-8	TSSLEWGREDGYT
TRBJ1-2	TRBV21-1	ASSKPPIGYGYT
TRBJ2-7	TRBV5-6	ASSLDSRFSYEQY
TRBJ2-7	TRBV5-1	ASSLGPGNEQY
TRBJ2-3	TRBV7-9	ASSFSSTDTQY
TRBJ2-3	TRBV4-1	ASSQDEADTQY
TRBJ2-5	TRBV6-5	ASSQRGGIGETQY
TRBJ1-2	TRBV2	ASRADRDYGYT
TRBJ2-1	TRBV4-2	ASSQSLNEQF
TRBJ1-4	TRBV5-4	ASSSGQGAREKLF
TRBJ2-3	TRBV30	AWSGSGERTDTQY
TRBJ2-5	TRBV7-7	ASSLVGGRQETQY